This TCR beta chain was sequenced in a study of radiation and T cells in renal cell carcinoma. The repertoire was sequenced with immunoSEQ multiplex PCR; TCRdb's copy has only in-frame clones and lacks some. The top ten clones hold 20% to 25% of a sample with about 140,000 clones, roughly 85% of them seen once. The sample's time point: baseline pretreatment blood. The treatment: 15 Gy SBRT to primary tumor, nephrectomy 4 weeks later. The TCR comes from a woman between 45 and 60 years old with renal cell carcinoma. Sequenced here: blood, sampled from a patient whose treatment included radiotherapy and nephrectomy.

Written as DNA, the CDR3 is TGTGCCAGCAGTGAAGCGGGGGTTCCTAATGAAAAACTGTTTTTT. Amino acids: CASSEAGVPNEKLFF. The chain is built from TRBV2 and TRBJ1-4, with D possibly matching TRBD1 (5 bases). The CDR3 runs 15 residues. Per germline, CDR1 SNHLY and CDR2 FYNNEI. Trimming took off 0 bases at V and 3 bases at J, with 8 bases between the two ends. Together with reference TRBV2 and TRBJ1-4, the CDR3 gives the full variable domain: EPEVTQTPSHQVTQMGQEVILRCVPISNHLYFYWYRQILGQKVEFLVSFYNNEISEKSEIFDDQFSVERPDGSNFTLKIRSTKLEDSAMYFCASSEAGVPNEKLFFGSGTQLSVL.